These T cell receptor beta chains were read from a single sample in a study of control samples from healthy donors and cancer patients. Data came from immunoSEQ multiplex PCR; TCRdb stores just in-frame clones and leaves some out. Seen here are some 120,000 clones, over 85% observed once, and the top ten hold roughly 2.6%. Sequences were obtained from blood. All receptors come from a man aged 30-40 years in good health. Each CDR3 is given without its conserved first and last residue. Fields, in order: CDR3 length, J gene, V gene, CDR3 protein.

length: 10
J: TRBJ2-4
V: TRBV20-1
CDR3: SASGLGDIQY

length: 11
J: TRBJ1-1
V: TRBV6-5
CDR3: ASRIVDATEAF

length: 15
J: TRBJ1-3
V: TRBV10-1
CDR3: ASKRGEGGISGNTIY

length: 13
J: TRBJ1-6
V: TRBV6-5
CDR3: AGQGASSYNSPLH

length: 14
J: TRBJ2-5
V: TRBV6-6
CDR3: ASKRRGELVQETQY

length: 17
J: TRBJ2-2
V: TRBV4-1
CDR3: ASSQDELAGVRGTGELF

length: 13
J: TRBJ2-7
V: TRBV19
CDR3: ASSKGTGSTYEQY

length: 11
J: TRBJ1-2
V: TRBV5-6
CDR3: ASRRDGPGGYT

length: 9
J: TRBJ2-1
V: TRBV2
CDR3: ASLGNNEQF

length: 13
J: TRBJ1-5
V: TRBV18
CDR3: ASSPKDREYQPQH

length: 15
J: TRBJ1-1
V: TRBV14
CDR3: ASSQGIWGRVNTEAF

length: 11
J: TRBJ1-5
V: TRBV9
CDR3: ASSVATDQPQH

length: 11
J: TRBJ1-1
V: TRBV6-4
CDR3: ASSEVLSTEAF

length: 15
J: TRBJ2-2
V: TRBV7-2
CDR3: ASSPSGWRGRNGELF

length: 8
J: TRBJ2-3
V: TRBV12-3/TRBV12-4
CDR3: ASSTDTQY

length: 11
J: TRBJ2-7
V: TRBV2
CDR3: ASSDTGGYEQY

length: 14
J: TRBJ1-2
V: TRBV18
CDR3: ASSPGRGTINYGYT

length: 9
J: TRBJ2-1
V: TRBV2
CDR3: ASGAGSEQF

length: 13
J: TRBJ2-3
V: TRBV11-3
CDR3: ASSLLDGGRDTQY

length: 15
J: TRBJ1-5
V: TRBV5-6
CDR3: ASSLAMGGDGNQPQH

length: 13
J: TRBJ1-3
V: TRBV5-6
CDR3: ASSWAAGAGNTIY

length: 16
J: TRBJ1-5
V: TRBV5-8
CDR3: ASSRRPKDPQGNQPQH

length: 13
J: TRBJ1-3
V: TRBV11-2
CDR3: ASSTGPSSGNTIY

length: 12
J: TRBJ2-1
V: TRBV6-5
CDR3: ASSYRAGGNEQF

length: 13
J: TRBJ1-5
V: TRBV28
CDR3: ASSPGRRGDQPQH

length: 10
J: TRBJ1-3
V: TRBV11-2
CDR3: ASSLVGNTIY

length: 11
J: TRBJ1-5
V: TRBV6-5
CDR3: ASTIFSNQPQH

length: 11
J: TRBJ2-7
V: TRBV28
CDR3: ASRSGGAEEQY

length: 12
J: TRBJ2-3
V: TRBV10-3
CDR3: AISGQGDTDTQY

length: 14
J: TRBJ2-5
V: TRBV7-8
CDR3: ASSLGTSGNQETQY

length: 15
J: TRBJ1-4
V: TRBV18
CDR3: ASSPQQGDGANEKLF

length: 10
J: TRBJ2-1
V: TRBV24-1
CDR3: ATSDRDYWPF

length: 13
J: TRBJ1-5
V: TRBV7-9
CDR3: ASSAGTGSNQPQH

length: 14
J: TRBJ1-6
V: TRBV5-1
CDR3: ASSVGGNLYNSPLH

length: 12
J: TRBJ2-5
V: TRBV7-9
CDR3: ASSPRDIQETQY

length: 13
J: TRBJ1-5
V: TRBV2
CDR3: ASSKGRNSNQPQH

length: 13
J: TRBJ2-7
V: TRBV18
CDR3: ASSPVPGQGREQY